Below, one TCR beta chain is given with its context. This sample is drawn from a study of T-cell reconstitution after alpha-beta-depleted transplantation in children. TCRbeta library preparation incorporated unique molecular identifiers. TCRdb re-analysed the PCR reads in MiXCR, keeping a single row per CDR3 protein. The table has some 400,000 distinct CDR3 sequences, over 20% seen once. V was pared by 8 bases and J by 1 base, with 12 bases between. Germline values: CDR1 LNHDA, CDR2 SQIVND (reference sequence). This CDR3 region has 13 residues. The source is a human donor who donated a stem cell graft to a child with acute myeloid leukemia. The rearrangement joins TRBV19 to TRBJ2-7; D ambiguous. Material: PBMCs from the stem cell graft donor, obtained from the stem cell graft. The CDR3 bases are TGTGCCAGTGGCGAAGGCCAGTCCTACGAGCAGTACTTC. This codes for CASGEGQSYEQYF.